This T cell receptor (beta chain) was obtained from a study of spatial heterogeneity in lung cancer. TCR cDNA molecules each had a unique molecular identifier. TCRdb reprocessed the 5' RACE reads via MiXCR and lists one record per CDR3 protein. The table lists approximately 11,000 distinct CDR3 sequences, about 6% of them singletons. The time point: sample taken at primary tumor resection. The authors sequenced whole RNA from tumor, nontumor lung or frozen PBMC without sorting. CDR1 and CDR2 from the germline V gene are SGDLS and YYNGEE. J was trimmed by 2 bases and V by 4 bases; bases with no gene match: 15. The CDR3 loop spans 18 amino acids. This clonotype was seen ten or more times. The library was designed around alpha chains, so this beta chain is a stray read whose abundance carries little weight.

The receptor was isolated from a male donor with early-stage non-small cell lung cancer. The sequencing used normal lung tissue next to the tumor, collected at surgery. V is TRBV9 and J is TRBJ2-3; 8 nucleotides align to TRBD1. CDR3 DNA: TGTGCCAGCAGCCCTGGGAGGAGCAGGGGGCAGCTCACAGATACGCAGTATTTT. Translating gives CASSPGRSRGQLTDTQYF. The full variable domain, in which reference TRBV9 and TRBJ2-3 provide the parts outside the CDR3, is DSGVTQTPKHLITATGQRVTLRCSPRSGDLSVYWYQQSLDQGLQFLIQYYNGEERAKGNILERFSAQQFPDLHSELNLSSLELGDSALYFCASSPGRSRGQLTDTQYFGPGTRLTVL.